This is a list of T cell receptor beta chains from one sample in a study of CD8 T cells in ankylosing spondylitis. A single record per CDR3 protein comes from TCRdb applying MiXCR to the 5' RACE reads. The sample consists of around 210,000 distinct CDR3 sequences, roughly 8.2% of them appearing once. The specimen was blood, either unsorted or a sorted T cell fraction (not recorded which). The origin of the receptors is a female donor with ankylosing spondylitis or in good health (not recorded which). The CDR3 runs from the conserved cysteine through the conserved F or W. A D gene is named only where the DNA matches it firmly. The size field is filled for only some rows; it gives once, few, many or a size class.

TRBJ2-2 TRBD1 TRBV7-8 many TGTGCCAGCAGCCCACGGACAGGGCGCAACACCGGGGAGCTGTTTTTT CASSPRTGRNTGELFF
TRBJ1-5 NA TRBV30 NA TGTGCCTGGAGACCGTACAGGGATGGGCAGCCCCAGCATTTT CAWRPYRDGQPQHF
TRBJ1-1 NA TRBV16 many TGTGCCAGCAGCCCGCGAGCGGGGACTGAAGCTTTCTTT CASSPRAGTEAFF
TRBJ2-1 TRBD2 TRBV28 many TGTGCCAGCAGTGCTACTAGCGGGCTCTACAATGAGCAGTTCTTC CASSATSGLYNEQFF
TRBJ1-2 TRBD1 TRBV9 many TGTGCCAGCAGCGTAGGAGGGACAGCCTATGGCTACACCTTC CASSVGGTAYGYTF
TRBJ2-1 NA TRBV21-1 many TGTGCCAGCAGCAAAGACGAAAGCTCCCAGGGGTCACACAATGAGCAGTTCTTC CASSKDESSQGSHNEQFF
TRBJ2-7 NA TRBV21-1 many TGTGCCAGCGGGAGCGCGCTCTCCTACGAGCAGTACTTC CASGSALSYEQYF
TRBJ2-7 NA TRBV6-1 many TGTGCCAGCATGGGGGGGGCCGAGCAGTACTTC CASMGGAEQYF
TRBJ2-7 NA TRBV12-3/TRBV12-4 many TGTGCCAGCAGTCACCGGGCCCTGACCTACGAGCAGTACTTC CASSHRALTYEQYF
TRBJ2-3 TRBD2 TRBV6-1 few TGTGCCAGCAGCCTCCAATTAGCGGGAGCAGATACGCAGTATTTT CASSLQLAGADTQYF
TRBJ2-7 NA TRBV29-1 many TGCAGCGTTGAAGACCGGGACAACTACGAGCAGTACTTC CSVEDRDNYEQYF
TRBJ2-2 NA TRBV4-2 NA TGTGCCAGCAGCCAAGGAGTAAGGGCAAAGAAGACCGGGGAGCTGTTTTTT CASSQGVRAKKTGELFF
TRBJ1-3 TRBD1 TRBV20-1 many TGCAGTGCTCGTCGGACAGGGCTGGGCTCTGGAAACACCATATATTTT CSARRTGLGSGNTIYF
TRBJ2-3 NA TRBV20-1 many TGCAGTGCTAATGGGCCCCAAGGGGTAGATACGCAGTATTTT CSANGPQGVDTQYF
TRBJ2-7 TRBD2 TRBV7-2 many TGCGCCAGCAGTACGGGACTAGCGGCCTACGAGCAGTACTTC CASSTGLAAYEQYF
TRBJ2-7 NA TRBV20-1 many TGCAGTGCAAGTATAGGGGGGGACGAGCAGTACTTC CSASIGGDEQYF
TRBJ2-1 TRBD2 TRBV24-1 NA TGTGCCACCAGTGATCCTTCTAGCGGGATGCCCAATGAGCAGTTCTTC CATSDPSSGMPNEQFF
TRBJ2-5 TRBD2 TRBV7-8 many TGTGCCAGCAGCAAGACGTGGACTAGCGGCGTTCAAGAGACCCAGTACTTC CASSKTWTSGVQETQYF
TRBJ2-1 NA TRBV29-1 many TGCAGCGTCGCGGGGCCTCTGGGCGAGAGCTCCTACAATGAGCAGTTCTTC CSVAGPLGESSYNEQFF
TRBJ2-1 TRBD2 TRBV2 few TGTGCCAGCATCCCAAATAGCGGGAGTGAAAGAAATGAGCAGTTCTTC CASIPNSGSERNEQFF
TRBJ2-5 TRBD2 TRBV7-2 NA TGTGCCAGCAGCTTTCAGGCGGGAGGTCAAGAGACCCAGTACTTC CASSFQAGGQETQYF
TRBJ1-1 TRBD1 TRBV29-1 many TGCAGCGTGGGACAGGGCGGGAACACTGAAGCTTTCTTT CSVGQGGNTEAFF
TRBJ2-7 TRBD2 TRBV20-1 NA TGCAGTGCCTCGACCAACTCCCTAGCGGGGCGTCCGCGGGGCGAGCAGTACTTC CSASTNSLAGRPRGEQYF
TRBJ2-7 NA TRBV20-1 many TGCAGTGCTGGGAACGACAGGACGCCCTCCTACGAGCAGTACTTC CSAGNDRTPSYEQYF
TRBJ2-1 NA TRBV9 many TGTGCCAGCAGCGTAGTTCTGGGTGCGAATGAGCAGTTCTTC CASSVVLGANEQFF
TRBJ2-3 NA TRBV20-1 many TGCAGTGCTAGAGATCGGGTGGTAGATACGCAGTATTTT CSARDRVVDTQYF
TRBJ2-5 NA TRBV7-2 many TGTGCCAGCAGCTTGCGCGGACAGCGCCCCACTCCTGGGACCCAGTACTTC CASSLRGQRPTPGTQYF
TRBJ1-1 TRBD1 TRBV4-3 many TGCGCCAGCAGCCAACTGGGGGGACAGCGGGATAGGGAGACTGAAGCTTTCTTT CASSQLGGQRDRETEAFF
TRBJ2-7 NA TRBV6-2/TRBV6-3 many TGTGCCAGCAGATCTCCCGGGACTCTGTCCTACGAGCAGTACTTC CASRSPGTLSYEQYF
TRBJ2-7 NA TRBV6-2/TRBV6-3 many TGTGCCAGCAGTTACGATGCGGGACAGCTTCTTGGGTACGAGCAGTACTTC CASSYDAGQLLGYEQYF
TRBJ1-4 NA TRBV7-2 many TGTGCCAGCAGCTTATCAGGAGGAAGGGGAAATGAAAAACTGTTTTTT CASSLSGGRGNEKLFF
TRBJ1-2 NA TRBV7-2 many TGTGCCAGCAGCCTTTCTAACTATGGCTACACCTTC CASSLSNYGYTF
TRBJ2-1 TRBD2 TRBV30 few TGTGCCGGAGGGGAGGGACTAGATGGCTACAATGAGCAGTTCTTC CAGGEGLDGYNEQFF
TRBJ2-1 NA TRBV6-2/TRBV6-3 many TGTGCCAGCAGTTTTCCATTGAGCTACAATGAGCAGTTCTTC CASSFPLSYNEQFF
TRBJ1-2 TRBD1 TRBV12-3/TRBV12-4 many TGTGCCAGCAGTTTAGCGGGACAGGGGTATGGCTACACCTTC CASSLAGQGYGYTF
TRBJ2-3 NA TRBV15 many TGTGCCACCAGCAGAGATCCGGTGAGATCGGATACGCAGTATTTT CATSRDPVRSDTQYF
TRBJ1-2 NA TRBV20-1 many TGCAGTGCTAGCACTAAAAGGGAATCCTATGGCTACACCTTC CSASTKRESYGYTF
TRBJ2-5 TRBD2 TRBV19 few TGTGCCAGTAGTGCTTCCAGCGGGGGAGAGACCCAGTACTTC CASSASSGGETQYF
TRBJ2-7 NA TRBV20-1 many TGCAGTGCTAGGACGGACAGAAGATACGACGAGCAGTACTTC CSARTDRRYDEQYF
TRBJ2-1 TRBD2 TRBV7-6 NA TGTGCCAGCAGCCGGGGGGGAGGGCTAGCGGAAGAGCAGTTCTTC CASSRGGGLAEEQFF
TRBJ1-1 NA TRBV28 many TGTGCCAGCTACCCTCTTTGGGGGGCGGCCAACACTGAAGCTTTCTTT CASYPLWGAANTEAFF